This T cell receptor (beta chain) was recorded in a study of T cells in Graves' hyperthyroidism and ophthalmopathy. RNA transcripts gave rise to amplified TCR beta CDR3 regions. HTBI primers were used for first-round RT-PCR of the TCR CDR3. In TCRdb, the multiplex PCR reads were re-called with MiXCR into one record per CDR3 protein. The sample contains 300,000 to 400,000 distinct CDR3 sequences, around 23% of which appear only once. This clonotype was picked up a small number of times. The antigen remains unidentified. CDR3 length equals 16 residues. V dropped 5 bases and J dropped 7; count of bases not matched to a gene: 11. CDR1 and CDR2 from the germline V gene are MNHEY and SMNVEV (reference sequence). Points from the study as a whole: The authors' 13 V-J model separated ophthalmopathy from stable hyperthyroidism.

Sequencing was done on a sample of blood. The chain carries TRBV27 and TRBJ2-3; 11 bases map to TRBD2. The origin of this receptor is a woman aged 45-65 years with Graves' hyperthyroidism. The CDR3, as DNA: TGTGCCAGCAGTCTAGGGACTAGCGGCGGTCCAAATACGCAGTATTTT. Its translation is CASSLGTSGGPNTQYF.